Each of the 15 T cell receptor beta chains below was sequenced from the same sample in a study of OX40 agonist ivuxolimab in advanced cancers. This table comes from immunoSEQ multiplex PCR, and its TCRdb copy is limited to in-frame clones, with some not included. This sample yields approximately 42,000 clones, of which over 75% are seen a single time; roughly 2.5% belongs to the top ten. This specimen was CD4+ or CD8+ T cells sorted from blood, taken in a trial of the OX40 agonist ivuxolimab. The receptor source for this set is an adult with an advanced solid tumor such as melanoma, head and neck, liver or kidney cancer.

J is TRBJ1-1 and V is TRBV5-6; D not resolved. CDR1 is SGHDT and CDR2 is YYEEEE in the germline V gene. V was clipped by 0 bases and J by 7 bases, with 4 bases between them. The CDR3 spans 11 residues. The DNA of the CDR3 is TGTGCCAGCAGCTTGGGTAGTGAAGCTTTCTTT. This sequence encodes CASSLGSEAFF.

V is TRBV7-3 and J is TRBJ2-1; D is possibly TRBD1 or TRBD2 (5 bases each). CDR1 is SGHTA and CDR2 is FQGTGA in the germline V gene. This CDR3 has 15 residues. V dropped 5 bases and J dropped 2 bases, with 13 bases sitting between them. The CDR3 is CASSATGPPYNEQFF. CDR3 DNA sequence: TGTGCCAGCAGCGCGACGGGACCGCCCTACAATGAGCAGTTCTTC.

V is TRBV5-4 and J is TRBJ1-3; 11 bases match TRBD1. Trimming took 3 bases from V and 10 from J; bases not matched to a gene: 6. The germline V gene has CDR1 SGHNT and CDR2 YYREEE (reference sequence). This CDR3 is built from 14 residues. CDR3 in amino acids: CASSSWDRGNTIYF. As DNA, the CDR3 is TGTGCCAGCAGCTCGTGGGACAGGGGGAATACCATATATTTT.

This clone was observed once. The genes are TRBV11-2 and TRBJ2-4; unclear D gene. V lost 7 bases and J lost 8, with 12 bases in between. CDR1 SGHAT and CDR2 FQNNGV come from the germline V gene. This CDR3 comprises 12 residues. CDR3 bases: TGTGCCAGCACCGAACGCCGGGACATTCAGTACTTC. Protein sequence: CASTERRDIQYF.

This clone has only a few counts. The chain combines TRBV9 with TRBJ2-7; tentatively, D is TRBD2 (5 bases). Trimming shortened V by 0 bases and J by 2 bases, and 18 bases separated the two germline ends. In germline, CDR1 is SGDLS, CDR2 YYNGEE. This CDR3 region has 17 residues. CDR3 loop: CASSVASWTSAPYEQYV. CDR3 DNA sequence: TGTGCCAGCAGCGTAGCTTCGTGGACTTCAGCTCCCTACGAGCAGTACGTC.

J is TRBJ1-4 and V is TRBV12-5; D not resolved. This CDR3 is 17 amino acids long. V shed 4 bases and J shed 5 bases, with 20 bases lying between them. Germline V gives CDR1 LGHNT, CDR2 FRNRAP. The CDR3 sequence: CASGSTYRRAGNEKLFF. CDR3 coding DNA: TGTGCTAGTGGTTCTACGTACCGCCGGGCGGGCAATGAAAAACTGTTTTTT.

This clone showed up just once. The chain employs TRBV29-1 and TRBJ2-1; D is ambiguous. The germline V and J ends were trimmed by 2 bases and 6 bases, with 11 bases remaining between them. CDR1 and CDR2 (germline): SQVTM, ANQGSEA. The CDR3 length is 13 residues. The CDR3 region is CSVEYRVGNEQFF. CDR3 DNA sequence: TGCAGCGTTGAATATCGGGTAGGCAATGAGCAGTTCTTC.

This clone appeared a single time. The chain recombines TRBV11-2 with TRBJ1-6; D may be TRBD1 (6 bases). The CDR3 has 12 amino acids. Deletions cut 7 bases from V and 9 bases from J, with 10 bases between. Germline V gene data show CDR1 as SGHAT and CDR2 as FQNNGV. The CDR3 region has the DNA TGTGCCAGCACGATAGGGGGTTCACCCCTCCACTTT. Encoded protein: CASTIGGSPLHF.

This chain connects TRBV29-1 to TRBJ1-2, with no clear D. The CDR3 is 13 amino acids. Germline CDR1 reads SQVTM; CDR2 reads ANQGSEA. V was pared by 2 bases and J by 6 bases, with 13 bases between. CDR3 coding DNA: TGCAGCGTTGAAAATTTGGGTCGGGATGGCTACACCTTC. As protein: CSVENLGRDGYTF.

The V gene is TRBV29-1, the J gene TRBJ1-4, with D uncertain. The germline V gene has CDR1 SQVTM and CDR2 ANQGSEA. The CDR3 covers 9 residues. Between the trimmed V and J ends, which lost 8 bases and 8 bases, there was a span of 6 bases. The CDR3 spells CSPLEKLFF. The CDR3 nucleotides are TGCAGCCCGCTGGAAAAACTGTTTTTT.

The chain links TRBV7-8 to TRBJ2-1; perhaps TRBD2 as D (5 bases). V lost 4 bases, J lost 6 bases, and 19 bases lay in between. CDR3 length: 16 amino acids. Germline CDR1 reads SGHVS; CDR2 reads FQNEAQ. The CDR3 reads CASSSVDEGGTNEQFF. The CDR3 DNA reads TGTGCCAGCAGCTCCGTCGACGAGGGCGGTACCAATGAGCAGTTCTTC. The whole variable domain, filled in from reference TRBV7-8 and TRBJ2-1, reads GAGVSQSPRYKVAKRGQDVALRCDPISGHVSLFWYQQALGQGPEFLTYFQNEAQLDKSGLPSDRFFAERPEGSVSTLKIQRTQQEDSAVYLCASSSVDEGGTNEQFFGPGTRLTVL.

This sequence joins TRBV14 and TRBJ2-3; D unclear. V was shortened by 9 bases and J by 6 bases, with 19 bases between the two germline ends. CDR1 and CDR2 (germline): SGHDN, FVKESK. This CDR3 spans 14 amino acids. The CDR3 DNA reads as TGTGCCAGTATCCAGAGCTGTGGGTCGGATACGCAGTATTTT. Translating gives CASIQSCGSDTQYF.

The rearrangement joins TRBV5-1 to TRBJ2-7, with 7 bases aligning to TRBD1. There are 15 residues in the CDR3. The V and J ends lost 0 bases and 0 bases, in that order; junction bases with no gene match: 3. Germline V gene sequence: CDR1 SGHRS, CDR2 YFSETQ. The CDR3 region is CASSLVAGGSYEQYF. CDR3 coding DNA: TGCGCCAGCAGCTTGGTGGCAGGGGGCTCCTACGAGCAGTACTTC.

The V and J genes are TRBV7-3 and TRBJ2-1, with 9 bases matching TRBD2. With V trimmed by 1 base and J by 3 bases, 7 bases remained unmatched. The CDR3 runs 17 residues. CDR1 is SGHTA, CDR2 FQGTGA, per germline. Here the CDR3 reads CASSLSSAGGNYNEQFF. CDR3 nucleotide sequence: TGTGCCAGCAGCTTAAGTTCAGCGGGAGGTAACTACAATGAGCAGTTCTTC.

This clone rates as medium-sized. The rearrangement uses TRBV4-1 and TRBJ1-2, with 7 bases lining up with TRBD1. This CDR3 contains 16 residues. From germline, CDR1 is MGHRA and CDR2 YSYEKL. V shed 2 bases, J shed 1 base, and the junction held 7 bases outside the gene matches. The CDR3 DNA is TGCGCCAGCAGCCAACTACAGGGGCCCTATAACTATGGCTACACCTTC. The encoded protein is CASSQLQGPYNYGYTF.